This TCR beta chain comes out of a study of identical twins. The CDR3 extends over 13 amino acids. Trimming removed 4 bases from V and 7 bases from J, with 14 bases in between. From germline, CDR1 is DFQATT and CDR2 SNEGSKA (reference sequence). TCRdb redid the calling of the 5' RACE reads with MiXCR, one entry per CDR3 protein. The sample contains under 900,000 distinct CDR3 sequences, approximately 13% of which appear only once. This same sample was also part of a study on yellow fever vaccine responses in identical twins.

The receptor was derived from a woman aged 18 to 35 in good health. This sequence joins TRBV20-1 and TRBJ2-1; no definite D call. What was sequenced was PBMCs. CDR3 bases: TGCAGTGCTACGGTAGGAACTCGGAATGAGCAGTTCTTC. It specifies CSATVGTRNEQFF.